The rows below give T cell receptor beta chains drawn from one sample of a study of control samples from healthy donors and cancer patients. This table comes from immunoSEQ multiplex PCR, and its TCRdb copy is limited to in-frame clones, with some not included. Of some 120,000 clones in the sample, approximately 90% are singletons; the top ten hold approximately 1.1%. Sequencing was performed on PBMCs. All receptors come from a woman aged 45-65 years with colorectal cancer. Each CDR3 is given with its conserved first and last residue. A D gene is named only where the DNA matches it firmly. Some rows have no size entry. The others give once, few or many, or a class for an expanded clone.

clone size: -; V gene: TRBV21-1; J gene: TRBJ1-4; D gene: -; CDR3 DNA: TGTGCCAGCAGCAAAGTGGGTTTAACTAATGAAAAACTGTTTTTT; CDR3 protein: CASSKVGLTNEKLFF
clone size: once; V gene: TRBV19; J gene: TRBJ2-4; D gene: -; CDR3 DNA: TGTGCCAGTAGTATAGATCTCCGGGGCAGCAACTCCATTCAGTACTTC; CDR3 protein: CASSIDLRGSNSIQYF
clone size: -; V gene: TRBV2; J gene: TRBJ2-3; D gene: TRBD2; CDR3 DNA: TGTGCCAGCAGCGGTAGGATCTCGGGGGGAGATACGCAGTATTTT; CDR3 protein: CASSGRISGGDTQYF
clone size: -; V gene: TRBV2; J gene: TRBJ1-4; D gene: -; CDR3 DNA: TGTGCCAGCAGTGCGTCATTCCTTAGGGGTTCTAATGAAAAACTGTTTTTT; CDR3 protein: CASSASFLRGSNEKLFF
clone size: -; V gene: TRBV30; J gene: TRBJ1-1; D gene: -; CDR3 DNA: TGTGCCTGGGGTAGGACTTACACTGAAGCTTTCTTT; CDR3 protein: CAWGRTYTEAFF
clone size: -; V gene: TRBV6-6; J gene: TRBJ1-1; D gene: -; CDR3 DNA: TGTGCCAGCAGCAAACGGGTGAACACTGAAGCTTTCTTT; CDR3 protein: CASSKRVNTEAFF
clone size: -; V gene: TRBV6-1; J gene: TRBJ2-3; D gene: -; CDR3 DNA: TGTGCCAGCAGTGGACCCGGGACCTCTAGCACAGATACGCAGTATTTT; CDR3 protein: CASSGPGTSSTDTQYF
clone size: -; V gene: TRBV7-2; J gene: TRBJ2-1; D gene: -; CDR3 DNA: TGTGCCAGCAGCCCAACCCTAGAGAGCAATGAGCAGTTCTTC; CDR3 protein: CASSPTLESNEQFF
clone size: -; V gene: TRBV5-4; J gene: TRBJ1-3; D gene: -; CDR3 DNA: TGTGCCAGCAGCTTGGGAGTGGGAAACACCATATATTTT; CDR3 protein: CASSLGVGNTIYF
clone size: -; V gene: TRBV19; J gene: TRBJ1-4; D gene: TRBD1; CDR3 DNA: TGTGCCAGTAGTCTAGGACAGGGTGCAGGCTATAATGAAAAACTGTTTTTT; CDR3 protein: CASSLGQGAGYNEKLFF
clone size: -; V gene: TRBV2; J gene: TRBJ2-7; D gene: TRBD1; CDR3 DNA: TGTGCCAGCACTTCGGGGACAGGGGGTTACGAGCAGTACTTC; CDR3 protein: CASTSGTGGYEQYF